This T cell receptor beta chain was obtained from a study of OX40 agonist ivuxolimab in advanced cancers. At the level of the study: Of mixed ages from roughly 23 to 85 and averaging 60 years, the group was just under 85% male.

General study findings and limits: At 0.1 to 3.0 mg/kg and by week 6, clonal expansion occurred in CD4+ and CD8+ blood T cells.

Concerning this clone: What it recognizes is unknown. An end of the junction differs from the germline gene, which may be a read error. Other DNA sequences in the sample encode the same CDR3.

Blood sampling took place at baseline, cycle 4 day 1, and cycle 7 day 1. Method: immunoSEQ multiplex PCR; TCRdb's copy keeps in-frame clones and lacks some. Among more than 95,000 clones listed, roughly 91% were seen once. This receptor was taken from an adult with an advanced solid tumor such as melanoma, head and neck, liver or kidney cancer. This material consisted of CD4+ or CD8+ T cells sorted from blood, taken in a trial of the OX40 agonist ivuxolimab.

The CDR3 DNA follows: TGTGCCAGCTCGCCACGGACTCCGGGACAGGGGGGTGGCTACACCTTC. It is translated as CASSPRTPGQGGGYTF. This chain joins TRBV18 and TRBJ1-2, with 11 bases identical to TRBD1. The germline V gene encodes CDR1 KGHSH and CDR2 LQKENI. This CDR3 spans 16 amino acids.